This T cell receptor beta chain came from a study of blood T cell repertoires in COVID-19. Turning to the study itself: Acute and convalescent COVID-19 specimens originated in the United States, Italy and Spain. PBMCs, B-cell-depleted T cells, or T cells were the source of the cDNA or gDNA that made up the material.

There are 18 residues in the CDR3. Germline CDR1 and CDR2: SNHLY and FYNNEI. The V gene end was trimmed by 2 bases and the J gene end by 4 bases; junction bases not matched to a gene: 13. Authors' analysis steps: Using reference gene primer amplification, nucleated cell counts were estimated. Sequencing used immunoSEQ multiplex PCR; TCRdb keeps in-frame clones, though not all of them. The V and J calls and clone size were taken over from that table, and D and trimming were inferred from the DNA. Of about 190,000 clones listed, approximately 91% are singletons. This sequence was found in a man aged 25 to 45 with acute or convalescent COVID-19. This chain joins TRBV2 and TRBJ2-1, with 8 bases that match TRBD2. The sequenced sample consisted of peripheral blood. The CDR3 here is CASSESGQRGHPYNEQFF. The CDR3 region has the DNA TGTGCCAGCAGTGAATCTGGGCAGCGGGGGCACCCATACAATGAGCAGTTCTTC.